The 22 T cell receptor beta chains below all came from one sample that was sequenced in a study of regulatory T cells in long-lasting Graves disease. Noted time point: newly diagnosed GD, antithyroid drugs for less than 3 months. From RNA extracted from PBMCs, the TCR library was made. Building of the TCR beta libraries involved iRepertoire HTBI primers and Arm-PCR of CDR3 regions. TCRdb analysed the multiplex PCR reads with MiXCR anew, one entry per CDR3 protein. The table shows some 250,000 distinct CDR3 sequences, with roughly 18% occurring only once. A further study also used this sample, focusing on T cells in Graves' hyperthyroidism and ophthalmopathy.

The sample in question was peripheral blood mononuclear cells (PBMCs), obtained at new diagnosis, from a patient treated with antithyroid drugs. The receptors here all came from a woman in her thirties with Graves disease.

This clonotype was seen at least ten times. The chain couples TRBV2 to TRBJ2-1, with 15 bases matching TRBD2. V lost 6 bases, J lost 9 bases, and 6 bases stayed unmatched. Germline V gene lookup returns CDR1 SNHLY and CDR2 FYNNEI. The CDR3 sequence is 15 residues long. CDR3 loop: CASRGTSGGLGEQFF. The CDR3, as DNA: TGTGCCAGCAGGGGGACTAGCGGGGGGTTGGGTGAGCAGTTCTTC.

This clonotype appeared many times. The chain recombines TRBV18 with TRBJ1-1; D ambiguous. Trimming took off 1 base at V and 0 bases at J, with 12 bases between the two ends. CDR3 size: 16 residues. In germline, CDR1 is KGHSH, CDR2 LQKENI. CDR3 DNA: TGTGCCAGCTCACCACGGGAAGGGCTAATGAACACTGAAGCTTTCTTT. It encodes CASSPREGLMNTEAFF.

This clonotype was counted a few times. The chain joins TRBV20-1 to TRBJ1-1; the D is unclear. V lost 7 bases to trimming and J lost 5 bases, with 14 bases between them. The CDR3 runs 12 residues. Germline V gene lookup returns CDR1 DFQATT and CDR2 SNEGSKA (reference sequence). CDR3 DNA: TGCAGTGTACAAGGGAGAGGAACTGAAGCTTTCTTT. Amino acids: CSVQGRGTEAFF.

This clonotype was counted at least ten times. The chain carries TRBV6-5 and TRBJ2-5, with 7 bases that match TRBD2. Germline lookup yields CDR1 MNHEY and CDR2 SVGAGI. The CDR3 extends over 15 amino acids. The trim removed 0 bases at V and 3 bases at J, leaving 4 bases unmatched. The CDR3, as DNA: TGTGCCAGCAGTTACTCAGCGGGGACGGAAGAGACCCAGTACTTC. Translation: CASSYSAGTEETQYF.

In this sample, this clonotype turned up many times. The V and J genes are TRBV6-1 and TRBJ1-1, with TRBD1 as a possible D gene (5 bases). This CDR3 spans 15 amino acids. V gave up 6 bases and J gave up 0 bases, with 14 bases separating them. The V gene's germline CDR1 is MNHNS and CDR2 SASEGT. The CDR3 coding sequence is TGTGCCAGCAGCCCCCAGGGAATCATGAACACTGAAGCTTTCTTT. As protein: CASSPQGIMNTEAFF.

This clonotype was picked up many times. The gene calls are TRBV5-1 and TRBJ1-6; D not certain. The V gene's germline CDR1 is SGHRS and CDR2 YFSETQ. V lost 0 bases and J 8 bases, leaving 18 bases between the germline ends. CDR3 size: 17 residues. CDR3 coding DNA: TGCGCCAGCAGCTTGGCGGGCGGAGGGATCGGAGATTCACCCCTCCACTTT. Protein sequence: CASSLAGGGIGDSPLHF.

There are a few counts of this clonotype. V gene TRBV7-9 combines with J gene TRBJ2-1; 10 bases agree with TRBD1. Germline CDR1 reads SEHNR; CDR2 reads FQNEAQ (reference sequence). The CDR3 runs to 16 residues. J gave up 8 bases and V 6 bases, and 13 bases lay outside the gene matches. CDR3 DNA: TGTGCCAGCAGATCAAGAGGGACAGGGGTAGTCTATGAGCAGTTCTTC. It yields the protein CASRSRGTGVVYEQFF.

This clonotype occurred many times. The V and J genes are TRBV6-1 and TRBJ2-3, with 7 bases identical to TRBD2. The CDR3 length is 14 residues. Germline-derived CDR1 and CDR2 are MNHNS and SASEGT. With V trimmed by 10 bases and J by 0 bases, 7 bases remained unmatched. CDR3 DNA sequence: TGTGCCACGCAGCCGGGGGGAAGCACAGATACGCAGTATTTT. It specifies CATQPGGSTDTQYF.

This clonotype was detected many times. The rearrangement uses TRBV20-1 and TRBJ2-3, with 10 bases that match TRBD2. The CDR3 consists of 17 residues. CDR1 and CDR2 (germline): DFQATT, SNEGSKA (reference sequence). Trimming cost V 6 bases and J 5 bases; bases outside gene matches: 17. This CDR3 is CSASSPLSGGAEDTQYF. The CDR3 DNA reads TGCAGTGCATCTTCACCCCTCAGCGGGGGGGCCGAAGATACGCAGTATTTT.

Points on this clonotype: This clone may be a read error of a much larger clone one base away. The chain combines TRBV20-1 with TRBJ2-4; D possibly matches TRBD1 or TRBD2 (5 bases each). Germline lookup yields CDR1 DFQATT and CDR2 SNEGSKA (reference sequence). The CDR3 consists of 11 residues. The V and J ends lost 6 bases and 13 bases respectively, with 16 bases between them. CDR3 DNA: TGCAGTGCCGGGCTTAGAGGGGAGCAGTACTTC. As protein: CSAGLRGEQYF.

This clonotype has a count of ten or more. The chain combines TRBV3-1 with TRBJ1-2; perhaps TRBD1 as D (6 bases). The germline V and J ends were trimmed by 1 base and 7 bases, with 13 bases remaining between them. This CDR3 has 14 residues. Germline CDR1 LGHDT, CDR2 YNNKEL (reference sequence). The CDR3 spells CASSQGPGGAGYTF. CDR3 nucleotide sequence: TGTGCCAGCAGCCAAGGCCCCGGGGGGGCTGGCTACACCTTC.

Notes on this clonotype: This may be a read error, as it is one base from a much larger clone. This chain uses TRBV7-8 with TRBJ2-2; a possible D gene is TRBD2 (6 bases). Germline CDR1 is SGHVS and CDR2 is FQNEAQ. The CDR3 consists of 14 residues. DNA of the CDR3: TGTGCCGGCAGCACGGGGACTAACACCGGGGAGCTGTTTTTT. It encodes CAGSTGTNTGELFF. Full variable domain (outside the CDR3, taken from reference TRBV7-8 and TRBJ2-2): GAGVSQSPRYKVAKRGQDVALRCDPISGHVSLFWYQQALGQGPEFLTYFQNEAQLDKSGLPSDRFFAERPEGSVSTLKIQRTQQEDSAVYLCAGSTGTNTGELFFGEGSRLTVL.

At least ten counts were recorded for this clonotype. The V gene is TRBV11-2, the J gene TRBJ2-7; D possibly corresponds to TRBD1 (6 bases). The V gene lost 1 base and the J gene lost 3 bases, with 10 bases spanning the gap. The CDR3 consists of 14 residues. Germline CDR1 is SGHAT and CDR2 is FQNNGV. CDR3 coding DNA: TGTGCCAGCAGCTTAGGACGGACAGACTACGAGCAGTACTTC. Its translation is CASSLGRTDYEQYF.

This clonotype was found many times. The chain employs TRBV27 and TRBJ1-2; D is uncertain. Germline V gene sequence: CDR1 MNHEY, CDR2 SMNVEV (reference sequence). Between the trimmed V and J ends, which lost 4 bases and 9 bases, there was a span of 21 bases. This CDR3 region has 15 residues. The CDR3 loop is CASSSLSEKGLRYTF. The CDR3 bases are TGTGCCAGCAGTTCCCTATCGGAAAAGGGTTTGCGCTACACCTTC.

This clonotype was seen many times. V and J are TRBV15 and TRBJ1-5; D may be TRBD1 (6 bases). Trimming removed 6 bases from V and 5 bases from J, with 8 bases in between. The CDR3 contains 12 residues. Germline V gene sequence: CDR1 LNHNV, CDR2 YYDKDF (reference sequence). The CDR3 DNA reads TGTGCCACCAGGAGGGGGGATCAGCCCCAGCATTTT. Its protein is CATRRGDQPQHF.

In this sample, this clonotype turned up many times. The chain carries TRBV12-3 or TRBV12-4 and TRBJ2-5, with 9 positions matching TRBD2. Trimming took 4 bases from V and 3 from J; bases not matched to a gene: 3. The CDR3 is 14 residues long. The chain's CDR3 is CASSYSGGKETQYF. As DNA, the CDR3 is TGTGCCAGCAGTTATAGCGGGGGTAAAGAGACCCAGTACTTC.

This clonotype has ten or more counts. The V call is TRBV7-9, the J call TRBJ2-2, with a possible D match to TRBD2 (6 bases). Trimming removed 3 bases from V and 4 bases from J, with 15 bases in between. The CDR3 extends over 16 amino acids. Germline values: CDR1 SEHNR, CDR2 FQNEAQ (reference sequence). The CDR3 nucleotides are TGTGCCAGCAGCTTTTGGGGGACTGATGGCACCGGGGAGCTGTTTTTT. Its translation: CASSFWGTDGTGELFF.

This clonotype was observed at least ten times. The chain has TRBV5-1 and TRBJ2-7, with 9 bases identical to TRBD1. The germline V gene has CDR1 SGHRS and CDR2 YFSETQ. V gave up 2 bases and J gave up 3 bases; unmatched junction bases: 6. This CDR3 comprises 15 residues. The DNA of the CDR3 is TGCGCCAGCAGCTTATTTCCGGGACAGGGCTACGAGCAGTACTTC. Translated, it gives CASSLFPGQGYEQYF.

The chain combines TRBV15 with TRBJ2-3; D is uncertain. V was cut by 1 base and J by 0 bases, with 14 bases left in between. There are 17 residues in the CDR3. Per germline, CDR1 LNHNV and CDR2 YYDKDF (reference sequence). CDR3 region: CATSRGTGRPSTDTQYF. The CDR3 region has the DNA TGTGCCACCAGCAGAGGAACCGGACGGCCTAGCACAGATACGCAGTATTTT.

This clonotype showed up just once. This sequence joins TRBV28 and TRBJ2-1, with 10 bases matching TRBD2. This CDR3 spans 17 amino acids. With 2 bases clipped from V and 4 bases from J, the junction kept 8 bases outside the gene matches. CDR1 is MDHEN and CDR2 is SYDVKM in the germline V gene. CDR3 residues: CASSLQTGLARYNEQFF. For the CDR3, the DNA is TGTGCCAGCAGTTTACAAACGGGACTAGCGAGATACAATGAGCAGTTCTTC.

This clonotype appeared many times. The chain couples TRBV14 to TRBJ1-1; D is possibly TRBD1 (6 bases). Germline assignment: CDR1 SGHDN and CDR2 FVKESK. V gave up 3 bases and J gave up 0 bases, with 14 bases separating them. The CDR3 loop spans 16 amino acids. This chain's CDR3 is CASSHHRGEMNTEAFF. The CDR3 DNA sequence: TGTGCCAGCAGCCATCATAGGGGGGAGATGAACACTGAAGCTTTCTTT.

This clonotype was counted only a few times. The chain joins TRBV20-1 to TRBJ2-1; TRBD2 aligns across 13 bases. V gave up 4 bases and J gave up 2 bases; unmatched junction bases: 8. The CDR3 loop spans 17 amino acids. Germline V CDR1 and CDR2: DFQATT, SNEGSKA (reference sequence). This CDR3 reads CSAMGLAGSSTYNEQFF. DNA of the CDR3: TGCAGTGCTATGGGACTAGCGGGGTCTTCCACCTACAATGAGCAGTTCTTC.